The 14 T cell receptor beta chains reported below all come from one sample, sequenced in a study of STAT5B mutations in CD4+ large granular lymphocyte leukemia. TCRdb keeps only in-frame clones here, not all; method: immunoSEQ multiplex PCR. The table shows 4,000 to 6,000 clones, with 88% occurring only once. Sequencing was done on a sample of PBMCs. Source of these receptors: a middle-aged man with CD4+ T-cell large granular lymphocyte leukemia.

The chain couples TRBV4-1 to TRBJ1-1, with D uncertain. V shed 8 bases and J shed 0 bases, with 10 bases lying between them. The CDR3 contains 13 residues. Germline V lookup: CDR1 MGHRA, CDR2 YSYEKL. Here the CDR3 DNA reads TGCGCCAGCCGAGGAGCATTGAACACTGAAGCTTTCTTT. This gives the protein CASRGALNTEAFF.

This clone was found once. The V and J genes are TRBV2 and TRBJ1-1; D call uncertain. Germline V gene lookup returns CDR1 SNHLY and CDR2 FYNNEI. Deletions cut 7 bases from V and 1 base from J, with 13 bases between. The CDR3 loop spans 14 amino acids. CDR3 amino acids: CASKGVVSNTEAFF. As DNA, the CDR3 is TGTGCCAGCAAGGGTGTTGTGTCGAACACTGAAGCTTTCTTT.

The rearrangement joins TRBV5-1 to TRBJ2-1; 7 bases map to TRBD2. Germline CDR1 is SGHRS and CDR2 is YFSETQ. V gave up 1 base and J gave up 3 bases; unmatched junction bases: 7. The CDR3 sequence is 16 residues long. The CDR3 region is CASSLNTGGVYNEQFF. As DNA, the CDR3 is TGCGCCAGCAGCTTGAACACGGGAGGAGTCTACAATGAGCAGTTCTTC.

This chain uses TRBV10-1 with TRBJ1-2; 10 bases are shared with TRBD1. Germline loops: CDR1 WNHNN, CDR2 SYGVQD (reference sequence). The CDR3 runs to 17 residues. Trimming at V came to 0 bases and at J to 8 bases, leaving 12 bases not matched to a gene. This chain's CDR3 is CASSESGPRQGAGGYTF. Here the CDR3 DNA reads TGCGCCAGCAGTGAGTCGGGTCCTCGACAGGGGGCGGGGGGCTACACCTTC.

This rearrangement joins TRBV6-1 to TRBJ2-3, with no clear D. CDR3 size: 12 residues. Trimming cost V 3 bases and J 4 bases, with 5 bases left between them. Germline CDR1 reads MNHNS; CDR2 reads SASEGT. CDR3 residues: CASSEVSDTQYF. The CDR3 region has the DNA TGTGCCAGCAGTGAGGTCTCAGATACGCAGTATTTT.

The chain uses TRBV30 and TRBJ2-1; tentatively, D is TRBD1 (6 bases). Germline CDR1 reads GTSNPN; CDR2 reads SVGIG (reference sequence). The CDR3 is 13 residues long. V dropped 0 bases and J dropped 3 bases, with 6 bases sitting between them. The CDR3 region is CAWSVQGYNEQFF. The CDR3 DNA follows: TGTGCCTGGAGTGTACAGGGCTACAATGAGCAGTTCTTC.

The V gene is TRBV30, the J gene TRBJ2-7, with D unresolved. The ends were cut back, 5 bases at V and 4 bases at J, with 12 bases in the middle. The CDR3 runs to 12 residues. Germline V gives CDR1 GTSNPN, CDR2 SVGIG (reference sequence). The CDR3 DNA reads TGTGCCTGGGGACGAACCCGATACGAGCAGTACTTC. Encoded protein: CAWGRTRYEQYF.

This chain uses TRBV5-1 with TRBJ2-1, with D hard to call. V lost 0 bases and J 3 bases, leaving 7 bases between the germline ends. The length of the CDR3 is 14 residues. Germline CDR1 is SGHRS and CDR2 is YFSETQ. The CDR3 DNA reads as TGCGCCAGCAGCTTGGCGGATCTCTACAATGAGCAGTTCTTC. Amino acid sequence: CASSLADLYNEQFF.

The chain couples TRBV5-4 to TRBJ2-1; 8 bases line up with TRBD2. The CDR3 extends over 14 amino acids. Per the germline V gene, CDR1 is SGHNT and CDR2 is YYREEE (reference sequence). V shed 4 bases and J 6 bases; nucleotides not matched to a gene: 6. The CDR3 DNA reads TGTGCCAGCAGCCTCGGGGGGGCCCTCAATGAGCAGTTCTTC. It codes for CASSLGGALNEQFF. Supplemented by reference TRBV5-4 and TRBJ2-1, the full variable domain reads ETGVTQSPTHLIKTRGQQVTLRCSSQSGHNTVSWYQQALGQGPQFIFQYYREEENGRGNFPPRFSGLQFPNYSSELNVNALELDDSALYLCASSLGGALNEQFFGPGTRLTVL.

The gene calls are TRBV5-6 and TRBJ2-7, with TRBD2 matching 7 bases. Germline V gene lookup returns CDR1 SGHDT and CDR2 YYEEEE. The CDR3 sequence is 14 residues long. J was trimmed by 2 bases and V by 0 bases; bases with no gene match: 2. CDR3 nucleotides: TGTGCCAGCAGCTTGGGGGGAGGGACCTACGAGCAGTACTTC. Residues: CASSLGGGTYEQYF. Together with reference TRBV5-6 and TRBJ2-7, the CDR3 gives the full variable domain: DAGVTQSPTHLIKTRGQQVTLRCSPKSGHDTVSWYQQALGQGPQFIFQYYEEEERQRGNFPDRFSGHQFPNYSSELNVNALLLGDSALYLCASSLGGGTYEQYFGPGTRLTVT.

This chain joins TRBV5-1 and TRBJ1-4; D is ambiguous. Trimming shortened V by 0 bases and J by 0 bases, and 6 bases separated the two germline ends. CDR3 length equals 15 residues. CDR1 is SGHRS, CDR2 YFSETQ, per germline. In DNA form, the CDR3 reads TGCGCCAGCAGCTTGGGAGGGACAACTAATGAAAAACTGTTTTTT. Encoded protein: CASSLGGTTNEKLFF. Combining the CDR3 with reference TRBV5-1 and TRBJ1-4 gives the whole variable domain KAGVTQTPRYLIKTRGQQVTLSCSPISGHRSVSWYQQTPGQGLQFLFEYFSETQRNKGNFPGRFSGRQFSNSRSEMNVSTLELGDSALYLCASSLGGTTNEKLFFGSGTQLSVL.

The rearrangement uses TRBV28 and TRBJ1-1, with 8 bases that match TRBD1. The V gene end was trimmed by 9 bases and the J gene end by 0 bases; junction bases not matched to a gene: 9. This CDR3 spans 15 amino acids. Germline loops: CDR1 MDHEN, CDR2 SYDVKM. CDR3 DNA: TGTGCCAGTCTCGGGCCGGGACAGGTGAACACTGAAGCTTTCTTT. Protein product: CASLGPGQVNTEAFF.

The V gene is TRBV29-1, the J gene TRBJ1-2; the D is unclear. The CDR3 extends over 13 amino acids. The V and J ends lost 1 base and 0 bases respectively, with 6 bases between them. CDR1 and CDR2 from the germline V gene are SQVTM and ANQGSEA. DNA of the CDR3: TGCAGCGTTGAAGGTACAACTAACTATGGCTACACCTTC. Translation: CSVEGTTNYGYTF.

This rearrangement joins TRBV20-1 to TRBJ2-7, with D uncertain. The CDR3 loop spans 11 amino acids. The germline CDR1 and CDR2 sequences are DFQATT and SNEGSKA (reference sequence). V lost 3 bases, J lost 4 bases, and 7 bases lay in between. CDR3 in DNA: TGCAGTGCTAGTTTGGGTTACGAGCAGTACTTC. Protein sequence: CSASLGYEQYF.